This T cell receptor beta chain derives from a study of identical twins. Germline-derived CDR1 and CDR2 are MNHNY and SVGAGI (reference sequence). The CDR3 totals 12 residues. V lost 6 bases and J 1 base, leaving 6 bases between the germline ends. Healthy Caucasians made up all donors. A template switching step contributed a universal primer site, while unique molecular identifiers were present in the cDNA. TCRdb reprocessed the 5' RACE reads with MiXCR, giving one entry per CDR3 protein. The sample carries about 150,000 distinct CDR3 sequences, around 3.6% recorded once. This clonotype was recorded at least ten times. What it binds is not known. Study-wide results and limits: Insertions were reduced in abundant cord blood beta clonotypes but not in memory repertoires.

The chain uses TRBV6-6 and TRBJ2-5; D is ambiguous. The sequenced material came from memory T cells sorted from blood. The source of this sequence is a man aged 18 to 29 in good health. CDR3: CASRVPQETQYF. The CDR3 bases are TGTGCCAGCAGAGTACCCCAAGAGACCCAGTACTTC.